The present TCR beta chain was sequenced within a study of blood T cell repertoires in COVID-19. The method was immunoSEQ multiplex PCR; TCRdb's version includes in-frame clones alone and lacks a portion of them. This table holds approximately 260,000 clones, around 92% found once. Deletions cut 5 bases from V and 0 bases from J, with 13 bases between. CDR3 size: 15 residues. The V gene's germline CDR1 is SEHNR and CDR2 FQNEAQ (reference sequence). The chain couples TRBV7-9 to TRBJ1-1; D may be TRBD1 (5 bases). The source is a woman aged 55-70 years who had recovered from COVID-19. Sequenced input: PBMCs or T cells enriched from blood (not recorded which). The CDR3 region has the DNA TGTGCCAGCAGCCAAGGACCAGGGATGAACACTGAAGCTTTCTTT. It translates to CASSQGPGMNTEAFF.